Presented here are 19 T cell receptor beta chains from one specimen sequenced in a study of identical twins. In TCRdb, the 5' RACE reads were re-called with MiXCR into one record per CDR3 protein. The data contain 550,000 to 700,000 distinct CDR3 sequences, around 9.6% of them seen just once; the ten biggest clones take up 2.5% to 3.5%. This sample also belongs to another study, concerning yellow fever vaccine responses in identical twins.

Sequenced material: PBMCs. The receptors derive from a young woman in good health.

CDR3: CASSFLVRQGLPYNEQFF. The CDR3 DNA is TGTGCCAGCAGCTTTCTGGTTCGTCAGGGATTGCCATACAATGAGCAGTTCTTC. The V and J genes are TRBV5-5 and TRBJ2-1; the D gene is possibly TRBD1 (5 bases). Trimming removed 2 bases at V and 4 bases at J, with 22 bases between. Looked up from germline, CDR1 is SGHKS and CDR2 is YYEKEE (reference sequence). The CDR3 loop spans 18 amino acids.

This clonotype was seen more than once but under ten times. V is TRBV20-1 and J is TRBJ1-1, with 11 bases matching TRBD1. This CDR3 comprises 15 residues. The V gene's germline CDR1 is DFQATT and CDR2 SNEGSKA (reference sequence). Unmatched junction bases numbered 8, after V lost 4 bases and J lost 4 bases. DNA of the CDR3: TGCAGTGCTACGGACAGGGGGCGTAGGAGCACTGAAGCTTTCTTT. Its translation: CSATDRGRRSTEAFF.

This clonotype was detected many times. The chain recombines TRBV25-1 with TRBJ2-7, with D tentatively TRBD2 (6 bases). V gave up 3 bases and J gave up 0 bases, with 12 bases separating them. The CDR3 is made up of 15 amino acids. Germline lookup yields CDR1 MGHDK and CDR2 SYGVNS. The CDR3 reads CASSDEAGSSYEQYF. The CDR3, as DNA: TGTGCCAGCAGTGACGAGGCGGGAAGCTCCTACGAGCAGTACTTC.

In this sample, this clonotype turned up a few times. This chain uses TRBV20-1 with TRBJ1-5; D possibly corresponds to TRBD1 (6 bases). The CDR3 has 14 amino acids. V was shortened by 0 bases and J by 5 bases, with 11 bases between the two germline ends. CDR1 and CDR2 from the germline V gene are DFQATT and SNEGSKA (reference sequence). CDR3 in amino acids: CSARDRGGHQPQHF. CDR3 nucleotides: TGCAGTGCTAGAGATCGTGGGGGGCATCAGCCCCAGCATTTT.

The V call is TRBV29-1, the J call TRBJ2-7; the D is unclear. This CDR3 has 12 residues. The V and J ends lost 7 bases and 1 base respectively, with 11 bases between them. Germline CDR1 is SQVTM and CDR2 is ANQGSEA. The CDR3 nucleotides are TGCAGCGCAGTTTATAGGTCCTACGAGCAGTACTTC. Amino acids: CSAVYRSYEQYF.

This clonotype showed up just a few times. The J gene is TRBJ2-3, the V gene TRBV20-1; 8 nucleotides agree with TRBD2. J gave up 5 bases and V 4 bases, and 8 bases lay outside the gene matches. Germline lookup yields CDR1 DFQATT and CDR2 SNEGSKA (reference sequence). This CDR3 spans 14 amino acids. The CDR3 here is CSATPAGGLDTQYF. In DNA, the CDR3 is TGCAGTGCTACCCCTGCGGGAGGTCTAGATACGCAGTATTTT.

CDR3 sequence (DNA): TGTGCCAGCAGTCCTCAACTAGCGGGAGTGACCTACAATGAGCAGTTCTTC. This sequence encodes CASSPQLAGVTYNEQFF. V is TRBV6-2 or TRBV6-3 and J is TRBJ2-1; 11 nucleotides agree with TRBD2. In germline, CDR1 is MNHEY, CDR2 SVGEGT. V shed 5 bases, J shed 2 bases, and the junction held 8 bases outside the gene matches. The CDR3 contains 17 residues.

The V gene is TRBV29-1, the J gene TRBJ2-7; 7 bases match TRBD2. The CDR3 is 16 residues long. CDR1 is SQVTM and CDR2 is ANQGSEA in the germline V gene. V trimming: 2 bases; J trimming: 2 bases; junction bases outside the gene matches: 12. The CDR3 here is CSVENWGGHDPYEQYF. CDR3 bases: TGCAGCGTTGAAAATTGGGGAGGGCACGATCCCTACGAGCAGTACTTC.

The chain couples TRBV6-2 or TRBV6-3 to TRBJ2-7, with 10 bases that match TRBD2. The CDR3 is 13 amino acids. V was clipped by 3 bases and J by 8 bases; unmatched bases: 4. Germline CDR1 reads MNHEY; CDR2 reads SVGEGT. In nucleotides, the CDR3 is TGTGCCAGCAGTTATGGACTAGCGGTGAAGCAGTACTTC. Protein product: CASSYGLAVKQYF.

This clonotype was detected only a few times. V gene TRBV28 combines with J gene TRBJ2-7, with TRBD2 identical over 7 bases. The germline gives CDR1 MDHEN, CDR2 SYDVKM. This CDR3 region has 15 residues. Trimming at V came to 6 bases and at J to 5 bases, leaving 13 bases not matched to a gene. The CDR3 DNA sequence: TGTGCCAGCAGGGTGTTTTTAAGCGGGATTCACGAGCAGTACTTC. Protein: CASRVFLSGIHEQYF.

This clonotype was seen repeatedly, ten times or more. V gene TRBV2 combines with J gene TRBJ2-3; D might be TRBD2 (6 bases). Germline-derived CDR1 and CDR2 are SNHLY and FYNNEI. Trimming left V 1 base short and J 0 bases short, with 8 bases between. The CDR3 loop spans 15 amino acids. The CDR3: CASSEGGTSTDTQYF. The CDR3 DNA reads TGTGCCAGCAGTGAAGGGGGGACTAGCACAGATACGCAGTATTTT.

This clonotype was detected many times. The chain uses TRBV14 and TRBJ2-7, with D possibly called TRBD1 or TRBD2 (6 bases each). V lost 6 bases, J lost 3 bases, and 18 bases lay in between. This CDR3 spans 15 amino acids. From germline, CDR1 is SGHDN and CDR2 FVKESK. CDR3 coding DNA: TGTGCCAGCAGAAAACCAGGGGAGGTTGACTACGAGCAGTACTTC. The encoded protein is CASRKPGEVDYEQYF. Filled out from reference TRBV14 and TRBJ2-7, the complete variable domain reads EAGVTQFPSHSVIEKGQTVTLRCDPISGHDNLYWYRRVMGKEIKFLLHFVKESKQDESGMPNNRFLAERTGGTYSTLKVQPAELEDSGVYFCASRKPGEVDYEQYFGPGTRLTVT.

Note on this clonotype: This may arise from a read error, as a much more abundant clone is one base away. The chain couples TRBV7-2 to TRBJ2-7; D call uncertain. This CDR3 has 11 residues. Trimming pared 4 bases from V and 4 bases from J, leaving 5 bases between. Germline CDR1 is SGHTA and CDR2 is FQGNSA. The CDR3 DNA is TGTACCAGCAGCTCGAAATACGAGCAGTACTTC. It encodes CTSSSKYEQYF.

A few counts support this clonotype. The chain uses TRBV3-1 and TRBJ2-3, with D unclear. This CDR3 spans 14 amino acids. Trimming shortened V by 0 bases and J by 3 bases, and 7 bases separated the two germline ends. Germline values: CDR1 LGHDT, CDR2 YNNKEL (reference sequence). This chain's CDR3 is CASSQDVVTDTQYF. As DNA, the CDR3 is TGTGCCAGCAGCCAAGACGTTGTTACAGATACGCAGTATTTT.

The chain combines TRBV29-1 with TRBJ1-1; 8 nucleotides align to TRBD1. CDR1 and CDR2 (germline): SQVTM, ANQGSEA. The V and J ends lost 4 bases and 5 bases, in that order; junction bases with no gene match: 9. The CDR3 is made up of 14 amino acids. The CDR3 spells CSVVSGGSGTEAFF. In DNA form, the CDR3 reads TGCAGCGTTGTATCAGGGGGCAGTGGGACTGAAGCTTTCTTT. The full variable domain, its missing parts supplied by reference TRBV29-1 and TRBJ1-1, is SAVISQKPSRDICQRGTSLTIQCQVDSQVTMMFWYRQQPGQSLTLIATANQGSEATYESGFVIDKFPISRPNLTFSTLTVSNMSPEDSSIYLCSVVSGGSGTEAFFGQGTRLTVV.

This clonotype was counted ten times or more. The V and J genes are TRBV11-2 and TRBJ2-7; 8 bases align to TRBD2. V was clipped by 4 bases and J by 2 bases; unmatched bases: 7. CDR3 size: 15 residues. Germline V CDR1 and CDR2: SGHAT, FQNNGV. CDR3: CASSSHSGKTYEQYF. The CDR3 DNA is TGTGCCAGCAGCTCCCATAGCGGGAAGACCTACGAGCAGTACTTC.

V and J are TRBV29-1 and TRBJ1-1; D not certain. This CDR3 comprises 14 residues. CDR1 and CDR2 from the germline V gene are SQVTM and ANQGSEA. Trimming removed 4 bases from V and 3 bases from J, with 15 bases in between. Here the CDR3 reads CSVATRGSDTEAFF. The CDR3 DNA follows: TGCAGCGTTGCAACCCGGGGTTCGGACACTGAAGCTTTCTTT.

CDR3 residues: CASSQDTAGANVLTF. The CDR3, as DNA: TGCGCCAGCAGCCAAGATACGGCTGGGGCCAACGTCCTGACTTTC. The rearrangement joins TRBV4-1 to TRBJ2-6; D remains unclear. The V end was cut by 0 bases, the J end by 2 bases, with 5 bases between. CDR3 length: 15 residues. Germline CDR1 reads MGHRA; CDR2 reads YSYEKL.

This clonotype was seen ten or more times. The V and J genes are TRBV7-9 and TRBJ1-5; TRBD1 is a possible D gene (5 bases). In germline, CDR1 is SEHNR, CDR2 FQNEAQ (reference sequence). V lost 4 bases and J 6 bases, leaving 16 bases between the germline ends. The CDR3 is 15 residues long. As DNA, the CDR3 is TGTGCCAGCAGCTCAACCCAGGGAAAAAGTCAGCCCCAGCATTTT. It codes for CASSSTQGKSQPQHF. The full variable domain, in which reference TRBV7-9 and TRBJ1-5 provide the parts outside the CDR3, is DTGVSQNPRHKITKRGQNVTFRCDPISEHNRLYWYRQTLGQGPEFLTYFQNEAQLEKSRLLSDRFSAERPKGSFSTLEIQRTEQGDSAMYLCASSSTQGKSQPQHFGDGTRLSIL.